This TCR beta chain was profiled in a study of blood T cell repertoires in COVID-19 (dated by TCRdb to 2018 to 2021). Notes on the research overall: Samples covering the acute and convalescent phases of COVID-19 were provided by collaborators in the United States, Italy and Spain. The material from the prospective study consisted of cDNA or gDNA derived from T cells, B-cell-depleted T cells, or PBMCs. Subjects who had been exposed to COVID-19, were actively infected with it, or had recovered from it provided the deeply sampled blood TCRbeta repertoires that made up the dataset. A freely available public database, intended as a resource for researchers studying the immune response to SARS-CoV-2, is where the repertoires were released. The samples were drawn from the first 160 participants of the ongoing ImmuneRACE study and from 1,200 or so subjects provided by 6 global collaborators. The sample metadata nearly always contained a de-identified subject ID, COVID-19 status, age in years and sex. Where HLA class I and class II types were available, the types were taken from metadata supplied by the sample provider, not from assay-based typing.

In Seattle, one collaborating source enrolled patients while the infection was active and tracked those patients longitudinally over the course of disease. The collaborating institutions used their own protocols to collect whole blood in K2EDTA tubes. Collaborator samples were shipped for TCRbeta analysis as frozen whole blood, isolated PBMCs, or DNA extracted from either sample type. Summary of the overall study and its limitations: How much clinical and demographic metadata was included differed by source and by participant, and the metadata was provided uncurated.

TCRbeta CDR3 regions were amplified from genomic DNA by means of the immunoSEQ Assay, a bias-controlled multiplex PCR. From the authors' description of their analysis: Nucleated cell counts per sample were estimated from amplification of reference gene primers within the assay. Sequence reads were collapsed and filtered to measure the absolute abundance of every unique TCRbeta CDR3 rearrangement. Productive Simpson clonality was computed per sample as the square root of Simpson's diversity index over productive rearrangements. TCRdb limited this immuneACCESS table to in-frame rearrangements with V and J called. A share of clones is missing; checked studies link under half to unresolved V genes, and the rest is unexplained. V and J calls and clone size follow that table, whereas D and trimming were derived from the DNA. Across this sample there are 220,000 or so clones, with 70% to 90% seen only once. The ten largest clonotypes hold about a tenth of the sample.

Regarding this clone: Its antigen is not yet known. No base qualities exist here, and no much larger clone lies one base off it.

The germline ends are 13 bases apart after V is trimmed by 5 bases and J by 2 bases. There are 15 amino acids in the CDR3, from cysteine to phenylalanine inclusive. Only the CDR3 part of the read is kept: 45 bases, read in frame from the first base. Reading the germline V gene (reference sequence) gives CDR1 LNHDA and CDR2 SQIVND. The sample comprised peripheral blood. This sequence uses TRBV19 and TRBJ1-5; the D region possibly corresponds to TRBD1 (6 bases align). The sequence came from a woman aged 50 to 60 with COVID-19, enrolled during active disease. The CDR3 amino acid sequence is: CASSRGGRGNQPQHF. The DNA is TGTGCCAGTAGTCGGGGGGGCCGTGGCAATCAGCCCCAGCATTTT.